The 19 T cell receptor beta chains reported below all come from one sample, sequenced in a study of blood T cell repertoires in COVID-19. Using immunoSEQ multiplex PCR, the repertoire was profiled, and TCRdb retains in-frame clones only, with some absent. Of some 66,000 clones in the sample, approximately 86% were seen once. The sample consisted of peripheral blood. The receptor set was obtained from a man between 60 and 70 years old with acute or convalescent COVID-19.

The rearrangement joins TRBV4-2 to TRBJ2-1; possibly TRBD2 for D (6 bases). This CDR3 spans 16 amino acids. Trimming stripped 0 bases from V and 6 bases from J, with 15 bases between. The V gene's germline CDR1 is LGHNA and CDR2 YNFKEQ. The CDR3 loop reads CASSQDLWGVSNEQFF. Written as DNA, the CDR3 is TGTGCCAGCAGCCAAGATCTTTGGGGGGTCTCCAATGAGCAGTTCTTC.

V and J are TRBV30 and TRBJ1-5, with D hard to call. The CDR3 runs 13 residues. V shed 1 base and J shed 5 bases, with 9 bases lying between them. Germline V gene data show CDR1 as GTSNPN and CDR2 as SVGIG (reference sequence). CDR3 residues: CAWSAGRDQPQHF. In DNA form, the CDR3 reads TGTGCCTGGAGTGCTGGGCGTGATCAGCCCCAGCATTTT. The variable domain in full, with the rest retrieved from reference TRBV30 and TRBJ1-5, is SQTIHQWPATLVQPVGSPLSLECTVEGTSNPNLYWYRQAAGRGLQLLFYSVGIGQISSEVPQNLSASRPQDRQFILSSKKLLLSDSGFYLCAWSAGRDQPQHFGDGTRLSIL.

This clone was detected a few times. The chain links TRBV7-9 to TRBJ1-1; D is undetermined. With 0 bases removed from V and 4 bases from J, the gap between germline ends came to 9 bases. This CDR3 is 14 amino acids long. Per germline, CDR1 SEHNR and CDR2 FQNEAQ (reference sequence). CDR3: CASSLALLGTEAFF. The CDR3 DNA reads as TGTGCCAGCAGCTTAGCGCTGCTCGGCACTGAAGCTTTCTTT.

J is TRBJ1-2 and V is TRBV29-1; D is unclear. Germline-derived CDR1 and CDR2 are SQVTM and ANQGSEA. The CDR3 has 14 amino acids. The ends were cut back, 2 bases at V and 4 bases at J, with 14 bases in the middle. The CDR3 nucleotides read TGCAGCGTTGAATCTGTGCAAGAGGGCTATGGCTACACCTTC. Amino acids: CSVESVQEGYGYTF.

In its sample, this clone was seen a few times. V gene TRBV5-4 combines with J gene TRBJ1-2, with D maybe TRBD1 (6 bases). Germline lookup yields CDR1 SGHNT and CDR2 YYREEE (reference sequence). V shed 3 bases and J shed 6 bases, with 15 bases lying between them. The CDR3 has 14 residues. CDR3 loop: CASSSGQQQDGYTF. The CDR3 nucleotides are TGTGCCAGCAGCTCTGGACAGCAGCAGGATGGCTACACCTTC.

The chain links TRBV6-4 to TRBJ2-3; 10 nucleotides agree with TRBD2. CDR3 length equals 15 residues. The germline V gene has CDR1 MRHNA and CDR2 SNTAGT. The V segment lost 0 bases and the J segment 4 bases; nucleotides outside the gene matches: 1. As DNA, the CDR3 is TGTGCCAGCAGTGACTCGAGCGGGGGGGCAGATACGCAGTATTTT. Translated, it gives CASSDSSGGADTQYF.

V is TRBV11-2 and J is TRBJ1-2, with 7 positions matching TRBD1. Trimming removed 3 bases from V and 2 bases from J; junction bases left unmatched: 3. CDR1 is SGHAT, CDR2 FQNNGV, per germline. The CDR3 has 14 amino acids. The CDR3 DNA follows: TGTGCCAGCAGCTTCAACAGGGGCAACTATGGCTACACCTTC. Translating it yields CASSFNRGNYGYTF.

The sample holds one count of this clone. This chain links TRBV29-1 with TRBJ1-4; D ambiguous. V was shortened by 5 bases and J by 5 bases, with 12 bases between the two germline ends. Germline values: CDR1 SQVTM, CDR2 ANQGSEA. The CDR3 spans 13 residues. The CDR3 region is CSVKEGSNEKLFF. The CDR3 DNA sequence: TGCAGCGTTAAGGAGGGTTCAAATGAAAAACTGTTTTTT. The full variable domain, in which reference TRBV29-1 and TRBJ1-4 provide the parts outside the CDR3, is SAVISQKPSRDICQRGTSLTIQCQVDSQVTMMFWYRQQPGQSLTLIATANQGSEATYESGFVIDKFPISRPNLTFSTLTVSNMSPEDSSIYLCSVKEGSNEKLFFGSGTQLSVL.

V and J are TRBV5-4 and TRBJ2-5; 7 bases are a match to TRBD1. The ends lost 3 bases at V and 5 bases at J; junction bases unmatched: 4. CDR3 length: 13 residues. Germline lookup yields CDR1 SGHNT and CDR2 YYREEE (reference sequence). The CDR3, as DNA: TGTGCCAGCAGCTACAGGGGATCGGAGACCCAGTACTTC. Protein product: CASSYRGSETQYF.

This clone was picked up one time. The gene calls are TRBV29-1 and TRBJ2-7; 7 bases line up with TRBD1. The germline gives CDR1 SQVTM, CDR2 ANQGSEA. V shed 7 bases, J shed 6 bases, and the junction held 9 bases outside the gene matches. This CDR3 has 12 amino acids. CDR3 DNA sequence: TGCAGCGCGGGACAGCCCTTGGGCGAGCAGTACTTC. As protein: CSAGQPLGEQYF.

DNA of the CDR3: TGTGCCAGCACCCAGTCCGGGAACTATGGCTACACCTTC. Translating it yields CASTQSGNYGYTF. V is TRBV7-2 and J is TRBJ1-2; no clear D gene. The CDR3 contains 13 residues. Germline V gene sequence: CDR1 SGHTA, CDR2 FQGNSA. The V end lost 7 bases, the J end lost 2 bases, and 11 bases lay between the germline ends.

This sequence joins TRBV4-3 and TRBJ1-5, with D possibly being TRBD1 (6 bases). The CDR3 covers 15 residues. From germline, CDR1 is LGHNA and CDR2 YSLEER. With 0 bases removed from V and 4 bases from J, the gap between germline ends came to 10 bases. CDR3 sequence: CASSQDRGANQPQHF. For the CDR3, the DNA is TGCGCCAGCAGCCAAGATCGGGGGGCAAATCAGCCCCAGCATTTT.

J is TRBJ2-3 and V is TRBV3-1 (or the pseudogene TRBV3-2); weak D call: TRBD1 (5 bases). Germline V gene sequence: CDR1 LGHDT, CDR2 YNNKEL (reference sequence). The germline V and J ends were trimmed by 4 bases and 0 bases, with 8 bases remaining between them. This CDR3 is 14 amino acids long. This CDR3 reads CASSPGHSTDTQYF. Written as DNA, the CDR3 is TGTGCCAGCAGCCCCGGACACAGCACAGATACGCAGTATTTT.

The rearrangement links TRBV9 to TRBJ1-2; D gene uncertain. V dropped 2 bases and J dropped 4 bases, with 9 bases sitting between them. Germline lookup yields CDR1 SGDLS and CDR2 YYNGEE. CDR3 length: 13 residues. CDR3 nucleotides: TGTGCCAGCAGCGTGGAGGGAGGCTATGGCTACACCTTC. This encodes CASSVEGGYGYTF. Full variable domain (missing parts from reference TRBV9 and TRBJ1-2): DSGVTQTPKHLITATGQRVTLRCSPRSGDLSVYWYQQSLDQGLQFLIQYYNGEERAKGNILERFSAQQFPDLHSELNLSSLELGDSALYFCASSVEGGYGYTFGSGTRLTVV.

This clone has just one count. This chain joins TRBV5-4 and TRBJ2-2; tentative D call: TRBD1 (6 bases). CDR3 size: 13 residues. Deletions cut 4 bases from V and 5 bases from J, with 9 bases between. Per germline, CDR1 SGHNT and CDR2 YYREEE (reference sequence). The CDR3 DNA sequence: TGTGCCAGCAGCATCGGGACAACCGGGGAGCTGTTTTTT. Protein: CASSIGTTGELFF. The variable domain in full, completed from reference TRBV5-4 and TRBJ2-2, reads ETGVTQSPTHLIKTRGQQVTLRCSSQSGHNTVSWYQQALGQGPQFIFQYYREEENGRGNFPPRFSGLQFPNYSSELNVNALELDDSALYLCASSIGTTGELFFGEGSRLTVL.

This clone was seen only once. The chain is built from TRBV5-1 and TRBJ1-2; D may be TRBD1 (6 bases). The length of the CDR3 is 12 residues. V dropped 2 bases and J dropped 8 bases, with 10 bases sitting between them. CDR1 and CDR2 from the germline V gene are SGHRS and YFSETQ. CDR3 DNA sequence: TGCGCCAGCAGCTTTGGGGGCACGGGCTACACCTTC. It encodes CASSFGGTGYTF.

This clone is a singleton in its sample. The chain carries TRBV7-8 and TRBJ1-1; tentative D call: TRBD1 (6 bases). V was trimmed by 8 bases and J by 1 base, leaving 11 bases between them. Germline V gene sequence: CDR1 SGHVS, CDR2 FQNEAQ. This CDR3 spans 13 amino acids. CDR3 coding DNA: TGTGCCAGCGGGGGCGGGTGGAACACTGAAGCTTTCTTT. As protein: CASGGGWNTEAFF. Full variable domain (remainder filled in from reference TRBV7-8 and TRBJ1-1): GAGVSQSPRYKVAKRGQDVALRCDPISGHVSLFWYQQALGQGPEFLTYFQNEAQLDKSGLPSDRFFAERPEGSVSTLKIQRTQQEDSAVYLCASGGGWNTEAFFGQGTRLTVV.

This chain links TRBV18 with TRBJ2-1; TRBD2 aligns across 7 bases. Trimming cost V 0 bases and J 4 bases; bases outside gene matches: 3. CDR1 and CDR2 (germline): KGHSH, LQKENI. This CDR3 comprises 15 residues. In DNA, the CDR3 is TGTGCCAGCTCACCACCGGGGGGACTATACAATGAGCAGTTCTTC. It specifies CASSPPGGLYNEQFF. Full variable domain (outside the CDR3, taken from reference TRBV18 and TRBJ2-1): NAGVMQNPRHLVRRRGQEARLRCSPMKGHSHVYWYRQLPEEGLKFMVYLQKENIIDESGMPKERFSAEFPKEGPSILRIQQVVRGDSAAYFCASSPPGGLYNEQFFGPGTRLTVL.

V and J are TRBV5-1 and TRBJ2-7; TRBD2 aligns across 10 bases. This CDR3 comprises 13 residues. V lost 4 bases to trimming and J lost 5 bases; unmatched junction nucleotides: 3. The germline CDR1 and CDR2 sequences are SGHRS and YFSETQ. CDR3 DNA: TGCGCCAGCAGCATGGGACTAGCGAACGAGCAGTACTTC. Translated, it gives CASSMGLANEQYF.